The following is a TCR beta chain sequence with its context. This clonotype came up a few times. Its antigen is still unknown. Nothing much larger sits one base from this clone, and base qualities are not available. This sample is part of a study of T-cell reconstitution after alpha-beta-depleted transplantation in children (dated by TCRdb to about 2016). About the full investigation: Using TCR repertoire profiling, the study quantitatively followed how T-cell immune reconstitution unfolded in children after TCRalphabeta/CD19-depleted allogeneic hematopoietic cell transplantation.

Spanning cysteine to phenylalanine, the CDR3 consists of 14 amino acids. CDR3 DNA only is kept here, 42 bases in frame from base 1. Between the V and J ends, shortened by 6 bases and 5 bases respectively, the junction contains 17 bases. CDR1 and CDR2 were assigned from the germline V gene (reference sequence) as DFQATT and SNEGSKA. Receptors were amplified or captured by PCR. Sequencing relied on an Illumina HiSeq 2500. Molecular barcoding was employed in the preparation of TCR libraries, with unique molecular identifiers being used to normalize TCRbeta repertoire quantification. TCRdb reworked the public reads: Q25 trimming with fastp, MiXCR clone assembly, productive beta chains retained. Rows with a matching CDR3 protein are joined into one entry that keeps the most common DNA and genes. Within this sample are approximately 270,000 distinct CDR3 sequences, with 9.9% of them counted one time only. About a tenth of the sample is in the top ten clones.

The V and J segments used are TRBV20-1 and TRBJ2-1, with TRBD2 tentatively as D gene (6 bases match). The sequenced sample was PBMCs from the stem cell graft donor, obtained from the stem cell graft. The sequence came from a human donor who donated a stem cell graft to a child with SCID. The DNA is TGCAGTGCCGTACCCGGGGGTCGTGACAATGAGCAGTTCTTC. Translation gives CSAVPGGRDNEQFF.